This T cell receptor beta chain was captured by sequencing in a study of blood T cell repertoires in COVID-19. Background on the study: The United States, Italy and Spain supplied acute and convalescent COVID-19 samples.

TCRdb's table, derived via immunoSEQ multiplex PCR, lists solely in-frame clones and lacks some. The profile shows 200,000 to 250,000 clones, 82% of them singletons. Sequencing used PBMCs or T cells enriched from blood (not recorded which). The receptor was isolated from a woman aged 60-75 years who had recovered from COVID-19.

This CDR3 reads CASSLDRGGQPQHF. The CDR3 DNA follows: TGTGCCAGCAGCTTAGACCGGGGGGGTCAGCCCCAGCATTTT. The V call is TRBV7-2, the J call TRBJ1-5; tentatively, D is TRBD1 (5 bases). With 1 base removed from V and 6 bases from J, the gap between germline ends came to 10 bases. Germline-derived CDR1 and CDR2 are SGHTA and FQGNSA. This CDR3 is built from 14 residues.